This TCR beta chain was profiled in a study of identical twins. Remarks on this clonotype: Its specificity is unknown.

Each CDR3 protein gets one entry after TCRdb re-called the 5' RACE reads with MiXCR. The sample has around 490,000 distinct CDR3 sequences, roughly 15% seen once. Study-wide points: There were fewer insertions in abundant cord blood beta clonotypes, but memory repertoires showed no such pattern. With beta out-of-frame sequences, excess sharing by twins was weaker.

Unmatched junction bases numbered 16, after V lost 4 bases and J lost 5 bases. The germline V gene encodes CDR1 MNHEY and CDR2 SVGAGI. This CDR3 spans 18 amino acids. This same sample was also part of a study on yellow fever vaccine responses in identical twins. That report notes: Twins' vaccine T cell responses were reported to seem partly convergent and partly personalized.

The chain couples TRBV6-5 to TRBJ2-5; 10 nucleotides agree with TRBD2. The sequence came from a woman between 18 and 29 years old in good health. The sample comprised CD4+ T cells sorted from blood. The CDR3: CASSSRPKLAGSFETQYF. The CDR3 region has the DNA TGTGCCAGCAGTTCGCGGCCGAAACTAGCGGGGTCTTTCGAGACCCAGTACTTC.